Given below is one T cell receptor beta chain in context. As yet, its antigen is unknown. CDR3 size: 15 residues. V lost 6 bases and J 1 base, leaving 12 bases between the germline ends. CDR1 is SGHTA and CDR2 is FQGTGA in the germline V gene. The data stem from a study of T cells after yellow fever vaccination. Across the study: Researchers used SMART-Seq v4 Ultra Low Input to prepare fractions that had low cell numbers.

General study findings and limits: A limited proportion of clonotypes was detected within both the CD4 and CD8 compartments.

The 5'RACE template-switching step produced TCR cDNA and added a universal primer site and UMIs. In TCRdb, the 5' RACE reads were re-called with MiXCR into one record per CDR3 protein. The table has approximately 450,000 distinct CDR3 sequences, around 19% seen once; the top ten hold 15% to 20%. Sequences were derived from PBMCs, sampled before the yellow fever booster vaccination. This TCR was sampled from a man aged 18 to 30 who received the YFV17D yellow fever vaccine. J is TRBJ2-2 and V is TRBV7-3; D uncertain. In DNA form, the CDR3 reads TGTGCCAGCAGTCCTTATGACGGGAACACCGGGGAGCTGTTTTTT. Its translation is CASSPYDGNTGELFF.